These 7 T cell receptor beta chains were sequenced from one sample in a study of cytomegalovirus exposure and HLA in healthy donors. Amplification used 60 Vbeta primers and 13 Jbeta primers. Method: immunoSEQ multiplex PCR; TCRdb's copy keeps in-frame clones and lacks some. The table shows under 200,000 clones, with roughly 85% occurring only once. Sequencing was carried out using PBMCs. The receptors were gathered from a woman aged 50 to 60 in good health and CMV-seronegative.

The rearrangement joins TRBV15 to TRBJ1-1; weak D call: TRBD1 (5 bases). Germline assignment: CDR1 LNHNV and CDR2 YYDKDF (reference sequence). V was cut by 1 base and J by 11 bases, with 14 bases left in between. CDR3 length: 13 residues. Written as DNA, the CDR3 is TGTGCCACCAGCAGAGGGGGGGGGATTAGTGCTTTCTTT. Translating it yields CATSRGGGISAFF.

Points on this clone: This CDR3 is also generated by other DNA sequences in the sample. The V gene is TRBV7-3, the J gene TRBJ1-1; maybe TRBD1 (5 bases). CDR1 is SGHTA and CDR2 is FQGTGA in the germline V gene. Trimming removed 4 bases from V and 1 base from J, with 7 bases in between. The CDR3 has 13 residues. The CDR3 region is CASSSQGNTEAFF. CDR3 sequence (DNA): TGTGCCAGCAGCTCGCAGGGGAACACTGAAGCTTTCTTT.

CDR3 bases: TGTGCCACCCAACCCCGGACAGGGACATTAAGGAACACTGAAGCTTTCTTT. It codes for CATQPRTGTLRNTEAFF. This chain uses TRBV25-1 with TRBJ1-1; the match to TRBD1 covers 8 bases. CDR3 size: 17 residues. Germline values: CDR1 MGHDK, CDR2 SYGVNS. V lost 10 bases to trimming and J lost 1 base; unmatched junction nucleotides: 17.

This clone has a single count. The chain carries TRBV4-2 and TRBJ2-7; 8 bases are shared with TRBD2. CDR3 size: 15 residues. Trimming cost V 3 bases and J 3 bases; bases outside gene matches: 7. The germline V gene has CDR1 LGHNA and CDR2 YNFKEQ. The CDR3 here is CASSHYSGTSYEQYF. The CDR3 bases are TGTGCCAGCAGCCATTATTCCGGGACTAGCTACGAGCAGTACTTC.

This chain uses TRBV30 with TRBJ2-2; 7 nucleotides agree with TRBD1. This CDR3 region has 13 residues. Germline CDR1 reads GTSNPN; CDR2 reads SVGIG (reference sequence). V gave up 6 bases and J gave up 2 bases; unmatched junction bases: 3. The CDR3 DNA sequence: TGTGCCTGCGACAGGGCTAACACCGGGGAGCTGTTTTTT. Translation: CACDRANTGELFF.

This clone was picked up one time. The chain joins TRBV7-9 to TRBJ2-7; D possibly corresponds to TRBD1 (6 bases). This CDR3 contains 15 residues. Germline V gene lookup returns CDR1 SEHNR and CDR2 FQNEAQ (reference sequence). Trimming stripped 5 bases from V and 5 bases from J, with 19 bases between. CDR3: CASSRPGQEVDEQYF. CDR3 DNA sequence: TGTGCCAGCAGCCGACCGGGACAAGAAGTTGACGAGCAGTACTTC.

The chain joins TRBV2 to TRBJ1-2, with 8 bases matching TRBD1. There are 13 residues in the CDR3. Germline loops: CDR1 SNHLY, CDR2 FYNNEI. V trimming: 10 bases; J trimming: 4 bases; junction bases outside the gene matches: 8. This CDR3 reads CAISRGPGYGYTF. The DNA for the CDR3 is TGTGCCATCTCCAGGGGGCCTGGCTATGGCTACACCTTC.